The clone carrying this T cell receptor (beta chain) occurred a few times. Its antigen is unidentified. The data were obtained in a study of CD8 T cells in ankylosing spondylitis. TCRdb ran MiXCR on the 5' RACE reads and lists one entry per CDR3 protein. The top ten hold 4% to 5% of the sample, which has roughly 240,000 distinct CDR3 sequences, around 32% seen once. General study points: A number of the motif variants had already been described in reactive arthritis synovial fluid and blood. Disease-linked clones were found to be CD8+ and relatively rare in peripheral blood. Reportedly, disease-linked clones are significantly enriched in ankylosing spondylitis patients' matched synovial fluid.

With 3 bases removed from V and 2 bases from J, the gap between germline ends came to 10 bases. This CDR3 spans 14 amino acids. Germline-derived CDR1 and CDR2 are DFQATT and SNEGSKA (reference sequence). The chain links TRBV20-1 to TRBJ1-4, with a weak D call TRBD1 (6 bases). This receptor was obtained from a male donor with ankylosing spondylitis or in good health (not recorded which). The source material was blood, either unsorted or a sorted T cell fraction (not recorded which). CDR3 coding DNA: TGCAGTGCTAGCCGGGACATCACTAATGAAAAACTGTTTTTT. This encodes CSASRDITNEKLFF.